Given below is one T cell receptor (beta chain) in context. This clonotype was counted between two and nine times. Its specific antigen is unknown. No much larger clonotype is one base removed from it; base qualities were not supplied. TCRdb lists the instrument as Illumina HiSeq 1500. TCRdb redid the processing of the public reads, applying fastp at Q25 and MiXCR, and retained in-frame beta chains. When rows share a CDR3 protein, they turn into one entry using the most common DNA and genes. The sample contains about 740,000 distinct CDR3 sequences, less than 40% of them found a single time. In total, the top ten clones hold around 2.8% of the sample. These data come from a study of T cell repertoires in cytomegalovirus infection (dated by TCRdb to between 2018 and 2021). For the study in its entirety: Donor HLA type was relevant to the analysis, because carriage of CMV infection together with the matching HLA type was indicated by public TCR beta signatures.

Trimming takes 4 bases off V and 2 bases off J; junction bases not matched to a gene: 9. CDR1 and CDR2, looked up from the germline V gene, are MDHEN and SYDVKM. The CDR3 holds 16 amino acids from the cysteine to the phenylalanine. The kept DNA is CDR3 alone, 48 bases in frame from the first base. General conclusions and limits of the study: In the ex vivo response, HLA-C-restricted CMV-specific TCR beta clonotypes were dominant, and in two of eight donors the single most frequent clonotype came from this HLA-C-restricted group. Carriers of CMV infection plus the relevant HLA type were discriminated by the cumulative frequency of public TCR beta family members in the study cohort and in an independent approximately 360-donor cohort.

This sequence was found in a human donor in good health (CMV status not recorded). Some clones in this sample may be carry-over from other donors' samples. The rearrangement joined TRBV28 to TRBJ2-7, with 9 bases matching TRBD1. The sequenced sample was PBMCs. The DNA sequence is TGTGCCAGCAGTTCCGAGGACAGGGGCCAGGCCTACGAGCAGTACTTC. Translated, it reads CASSSEDRGQAYEQYF.